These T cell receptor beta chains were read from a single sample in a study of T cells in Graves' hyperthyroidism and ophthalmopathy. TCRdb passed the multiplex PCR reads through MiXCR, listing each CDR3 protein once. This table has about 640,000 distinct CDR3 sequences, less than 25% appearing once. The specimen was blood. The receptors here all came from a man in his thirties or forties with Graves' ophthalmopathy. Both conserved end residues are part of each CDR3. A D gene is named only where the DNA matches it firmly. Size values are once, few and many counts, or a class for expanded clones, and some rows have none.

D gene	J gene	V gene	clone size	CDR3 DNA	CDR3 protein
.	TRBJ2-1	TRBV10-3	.	TGTGCCATCAGTGGGGGTGGCAATGAGCAGTTCTTC	CAISGGGNEQFF
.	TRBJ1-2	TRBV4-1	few	TGCGCCAGCAGCGGGGAAAGTACAGGGAGCTATGGCTACACCTTC	CASSGESTGSYGYTF
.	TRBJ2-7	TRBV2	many	TGTGCCAGCATTGCGGACACCCCATCCTACGAGCAGTACTTC	CASIADTPSYEQYF
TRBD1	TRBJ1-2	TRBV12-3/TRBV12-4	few	TGTGCCAGCAGCCGCCGGGACAGGGCATCTGGCTACACCTTC	CASSRRDRASGYTF
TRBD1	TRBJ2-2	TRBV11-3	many	TGTGCCAGCAAGAGGGACAGGGGGTCCTCCGGGGAGCTGTTTTTT	CASKRDRGSSGELFF
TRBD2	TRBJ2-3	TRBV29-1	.	TGCAGCGTTCGGGCGACTAGCGGGAGATCTGGCACAGATACGCAGTATTTT	CSVRATSGRSGTDTQYF
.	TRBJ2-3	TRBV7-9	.	TGTCCCAGCAGCTCCCCCTCCCTGTGGGTCGGGGCAGATACGCAGTATTTT	CPSSSPSLWVGADTQYF
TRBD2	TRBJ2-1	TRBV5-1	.	TGCGCCAGCAGCCTACCTTCCGGGACTAGCGGGCACAATGAGCAGTTCTTC	CASSLPSGTSGHNEQFF
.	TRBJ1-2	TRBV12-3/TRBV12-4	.	TGTGCCAGCAGTTTTACAGGGTTAGATGGCTACACCTTC	CASSFTGLDGYTF
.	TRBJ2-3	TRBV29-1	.	TGCAGCGTGATGGGTAGGGCCACAGATACGCAGTATTTT	CSVMGRATDTQYF
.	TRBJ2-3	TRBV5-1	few	TGCGCCAGCAGCTTGAAAGGGTCAAGAGTTTGGGATACGCAGTATTTT	CASSLKGSRVWDTQYF
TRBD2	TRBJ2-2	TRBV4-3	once	TGCGCCAGCAGCCAAGAAGGAGCGGGAGACTACACCGGGGAGCTGTTTTTT	CASSQEGAGDYTGELFF
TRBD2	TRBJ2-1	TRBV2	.	TGTGCCAGCAGTGAAAAGCGGGAGGGCTACAATGAGCAGTTCTTC	CASSEKREGYNEQFF
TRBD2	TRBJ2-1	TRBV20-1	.	TGCAGTGCTAGTTACCGCGGGAGGGCCGCCAATGAGCAGTTCTTC	CSASYRGRAANEQFF
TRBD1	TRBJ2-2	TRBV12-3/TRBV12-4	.	TGTGCCAGCAGTTTACCCTGGACAGGGGGGGGGGGGGAGCTGTTTTTT	CASSLPWTGGGGELFF
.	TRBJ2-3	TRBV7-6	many	TGTGCCAGCAGCCCTTCATCGGGAGGCACAGATACGCAGTATTTT	CASSPSSGGTDTQYF
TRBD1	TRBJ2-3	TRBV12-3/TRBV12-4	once	TGTGCCACCAAACAGGGGCTAAGCACAGATACGCAGTATTTT	CATKQGLSTDTQYF
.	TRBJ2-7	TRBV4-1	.	TGCGCCAGCAGCATGTCTCGGGCCTACGAGCAGTACTTC	CASSMSRAYEQYF
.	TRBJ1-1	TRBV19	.	TGTGCCAGTAGTATAGTGGACAGTCTGAACACTGAAGCTTTCTTT	CASSIVDSLNTEAFF
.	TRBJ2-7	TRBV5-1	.	TGCGCCAGCAGCCAAAGACTTTTACCCGAGCAGTACTTC	CASSQRLLPEQYF
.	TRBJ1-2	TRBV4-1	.	TGTGCCAGCAGCCAACGAGAGGGGTCTAACTATGGCTACACCTTC	CASSQREGSNYGYTF
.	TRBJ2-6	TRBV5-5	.	TGTGCCAGCAGCTTGGTACCGTGGGTAGGGGAACCATCTGGGGCCAACGTCCTGACTTTC	CASSLVPWVGEPSGANVLTF
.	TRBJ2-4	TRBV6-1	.	TGTGCCAGCAGTGAAGTGGGATCTATATCGAACATTCAGTACTTC	CASSEVGSISNIQYF
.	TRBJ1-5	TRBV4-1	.	TGCGCCAGCAGCCAAGCCAAGGGGGGTTATCAGCCCCAGCATTTT	CASSQAKGGYQPQHF
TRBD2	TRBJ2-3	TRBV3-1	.	TGTGCCAGCAGCCAAGGGGCCCTAGCGGGCCCCACAGATACGCAGTATTTT	CASSQGALAGPTDTQYF
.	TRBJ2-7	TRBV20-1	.	TGCAGTGGAAGAGGGCAGGGCTACGAGCAGTACTTC	CSGRGQGYEQYF
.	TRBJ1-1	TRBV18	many	TGTGCCAGCTCACCACCGACTTTGAGTACTGAAGCTTTCTTT	CASSPPTLSTEAFF
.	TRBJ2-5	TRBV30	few	TGTGCCTGGAGTGTAAACGCCCAAGAGACCCAGTACTTC	CAWSVNAQETQYF
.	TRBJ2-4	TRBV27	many	TGTGCCAGCAGTTCATACACAGGGGGGGGCAAAAACATTCAGTACTTC	CASSSYTGGGKNIQYF